This entry lists 9 T cell receptor beta chains sequenced from one sample in a study of blood T cell repertoires in COVID-19. Clones were sequenced by immunoSEQ multiplex PCR, and TCRdb holds only the in-frame ones, with some missing. The sample carries 140,000 or so clones, approximately 89% recorded once. The material sequenced was peripheral blood. The origin of the receptors is a human donor in a cohort sampled during active COVID-19.

The chain carries TRBV7-2 and TRBJ2-1, with D possibly TRBD2 on 5 matching bases. Germline V gene data show CDR1 as SGHTA and CDR2 as FQGNSA. There are 15 residues in the CDR3. Trimming removed 1 base from V and 7 bases from J, with 14 bases in between. The CDR3 DNA follows: TGTGCCAGCAGCTTAGAAACTAGTTCTCGGAATGAGCAGTTCTTC. It is translated as CASSLETSSRNEQFF. The complete variable domain, with remaining parts taken from reference TRBV7-2 and TRBJ2-1, reads GAGVSQSPSNKVTEKGKDVELRCDPISGHTALYWYRQSLGQGLEFLIYFQGNSAPDKSGLPSDRFSAERTGGSVSTLTIQRTQQEDSAVYLCASSLETSSRNEQFFGPGTRLTVL.

The sample holds one count of this clone. The CDR3, as DNA: TGTGCCAGCAGTGACCGGGTCGCGGGAGCAACTAATGAAAAACTGTTTTTT. Amino acid sequence: CASSDRVAGATNEKLFF. The chain combines TRBV6-1 with TRBJ1-4; D is uncertain. The CDR3 sequence is 17 residues long. V was shortened by 3 bases and J by 0 bases, with 14 bases between the two germline ends. CDR1 and CDR2 (germline): MNHNS, SASEGT.

The chain uses TRBV5-3 and TRBJ2-2, with 9 bases that match TRBD1. TRBV5-3 is an ORF; its function is uncertain. J lost 0 bases, V lost 4 bases, and 4 bases had no gene match. The CDR3 extends over 16 amino acids. The CDR3 bases are TGTGCCAGAAGCCCATGGACAGGGGCGAACACCGGGGAGCTGTTTTTT. Its translation: CARSPWTGANTGELFF.

V usage is TRBV10-3 and J usage is TRBJ2-2; D uncertain. V gave up 8 bases and J gave up 4 bases, with 11 bases separating them. Germline values: CDR1 ENHRY, CDR2 SYGVKD. This CDR3 region has 13 residues. The CDR3 is CAIGLYGTGELFF. The CDR3 DNA reads as TGTGCCATCGGGCTATACGGCACCGGGGAGCTGTTTTTT.

The CDR3 loop reads CASSLNRDLNYGYTF. CDR3 nucleotide sequence: TGTGCCAGCAGTTTGAACAGGGATCTAAACTATGGCTACACCTTC. The chain is built from TRBV27 and TRBJ1-2; maybe TRBD1 (6 bases). Germline CDR1 reads MNHEY; CDR2 reads SMNVEV (reference sequence). The V end was cut by 3 bases, the J end by 2 bases, with 13 bases between. The CDR3 runs to 15 residues.

The chain is built from TRBV5-6 and TRBJ2-7; TRBD1 might be the D (6 bases). This CDR3 spans 13 amino acids. The ends were cut back, 1 base at V and 2 bases at J, with 7 bases in the middle. Germline CDR1 reads SGHDT; CDR2 reads YYEEEE. The CDR3 nucleotides read TGTGCCAGCAGCTTGAGGACAGCCTACGAGCAGTACTTC. Protein: CASSLRTAYEQYF.

This chain links TRBV28 with TRBJ2-3, with a possible D match to TRBD2 (6 bases). The CDR3 totals 16 residues. Looked up from germline, CDR1 is MDHEN and CDR2 is SYDVKM. Trimming cost V 1 base and J 0 bases, with 11 bases left between them. This CDR3 is CASSLFRGFSTDTQYF. Here the CDR3 DNA reads TGTGCCAGCAGTTTATTCCGGGGGTTCAGCACAGATACGCAGTATTTT.

This clone appeared a few times. The rearrangement uses TRBV25-1 and TRBJ2-1; 7 positions match TRBD1. The V gene end was trimmed by 7 bases and the J gene end by 7 bases; junction bases not matched to a gene: 10. The CDR3 has 14 amino acids. Germline V lookup: CDR1 MGHDK, CDR2 SYGVNS. The CDR3 loop reads CASIRTGQPNEQFF. The CDR3 nucleotides read TGTGCCAGCATCAGAACGGGACAGCCAAATGAGCAGTTCTTC.

The chain recombines TRBV29-1 with TRBJ2-7, with 12 bases that match TRBD2. CDR3 length: 14 amino acids. The V segment lost 6 bases and the J segment 3 bases; nucleotides outside the gene matches: 6. Germline CDR1 and CDR2: SQVTM and ANQGSEA. The CDR3: CSVIGTSGFYEQYF. DNA of the CDR3: TGCAGCGTGATCGGGACTAGCGGGTTCTACGAGCAGTACTTC.